Presented here are 12 T cell receptor beta chains from one specimen sequenced in a study of Ad26.COV2.S vaccination and SARS-CoV-2 variants (dated by TCRdb to the early 2020s). Taken with the paper, the label for time point translates to: individuals recovered from natural SARS-CoV-2 infection. The library was produced with the immunoSEQ multiplex PCR assay. TCRdb stores this immuneACCESS table with in-frame sequences only. Part of the clones is absent; in the studies checked, under half of the shortfall reflects unresolved V genes, and no reason is known for the rest. Recorded for this sample are 300,000 to 450,000 clones; approximately 90% of them occurred a single time. Under 4% of the sample comes from the top ten. The sample in question was peripheral blood, obtained after recovery from COVID-19. These receptor sequences come from a human donor who had recovered from COVID-19.

This chain connects TRBV5-4 to TRBJ1-1; D not resolved. Looked up from germline, CDR1 is SGHNT and CDR2 is YYREEE (reference sequence). The CDR3 runs 12 residues. The V gene lost 4 bases and the J gene lost 1 base, with 5 bases spanning the gap. CDR3 nucleotides: TGTGCCAGCAGCAAAACGAACACTGAAGCTTTCTTT. Its translation: CASSKTNTEAFF.

This rearrangement joins TRBV28 to TRBJ1-1; D perhaps matches TRBD1 (6 bases). The CDR3 is made up of 14 amino acids. Germline V CDR1 and CDR2: MDHEN, SYDVKM. Trimming removed 3 bases at V and 8 bases at J, with 16 bases between. The CDR3 region is CASSLPQGGSEAFF. CDR3 in DNA: TGTGCCAGCAGTTTGCCACAGGGAGGATCGGAAGCTTTCTTT.

CDR3 DNA: TGTGCCAGCAGCCAGGGCCGGGCCCTCCACTTT. It is translated as CASSQGRALHF. The chain employs TRBV6-2 or TRBV6-3 and TRBJ1-6, with a possible D match to TRBD1 (5 bases). The V gene lost 6 bases and the J gene lost 14 bases, with 11 bases spanning the gap. This CDR3 is 11 amino acids long. From germline, CDR1 is MNHEY and CDR2 SVGEGT.

This clone was counted a single time. The V gene is TRBV5-1, the J gene TRBJ1-2; 8 positions match TRBD1. The CDR3 covers 15 residues. V was clipped by 6 bases and J by 4 bases; unmatched bases: 11. The germline V gene has CDR1 SGHRS and CDR2 YFSETQ. The CDR3 bases are TGCGCCAGCACCTTAAACCAGGGGGCGGGCTATGGCTACACCTTC. Protein product: CASTLNQGAGYGYTF.

V gene TRBV6-6 combines with J gene TRBJ1-1; no clear D gene. Germline CDR1 is MNHNY and CDR2 is SVGAGI (reference sequence). V was cut by 6 bases and J by 0 bases, with 2 bases left in between. The CDR3 extends over 11 amino acids. The CDR3 spells CASRLNTEAFF. The CDR3 DNA is TGTGCCAGCAGATTGAACACTGAAGCTTTCTTT.

By share of the sample, this clone is medium-sized. J is TRBJ1-1 and V is TRBV6-2 or TRBV6-3; D might be TRBD1 (5 bases). The CDR3 sequence is 11 residues long. V lost 5 bases to trimming and J lost 7 bases, with 8 bases between them. Germline loops: CDR1 MNHEY, CDR2 SVGEGT. The CDR3 DNA reads TGTGCCAGCAGTCCGGGGCTTGAAGCTTTCTTT. Its protein is CASSPGLEAFF.

This chain links TRBV20-1 with TRBJ2-7, with TRBD2 as a possible D gene (5 bases). This CDR3 is built from 14 residues. The germline V gene encodes CDR1 DFQATT and CDR2 SNEGSKA (reference sequence). Trimming removed 3 bases from V and 0 bases from J, with 12 bases in between. This chain's CDR3 is CSASIERDSYEQYF. Written as DNA, the CDR3 is TGCAGTGCTAGTATCGAGAGGGACTCCTACGAGCAGTACTTC.

The chain joins TRBV6-6 to TRBJ2-2, with 11 bases lining up with TRBD2. V lost 7 bases to trimming and J lost 6 bases; unmatched junction nucleotides: 10. This CDR3 has 16 amino acids. CDR1 and CDR2 (germline): MNHNY, SVGAGI (reference sequence). In nucleotides, the CDR3 is TGTGCCAGCACCCGCCGTTTAGCGGGGGGGGCCGGGGAGCTGTTTTTT. Its translation: CASTRRLAGGAGELFF.

This clone was seen only once. The chain carries TRBV27 and TRBJ1-6; D unclear. The length of the CDR3 is 12 residues. V was cut by 6 bases and J by 5 bases, with 5 bases left in between. Germline loops: CDR1 MNHEY, CDR2 SMNVEV (reference sequence). The CDR3 reads CASSLNNSPLHF. The CDR3 DNA is TGTGCCAGCAGCCTAAATAATTCACCCCTCCACTTT.

J is TRBJ2-3 and V is TRBV7-9, with D possibly being TRBD2 (7 bases). Trimming took 7 bases from V and 5 from J, leaving 25 bases between them. This CDR3 has 17 amino acids. CDR1 SEHNR and CDR2 FQNEAQ come from the germline V gene (reference sequence). CDR3 in DNA: TGTGCCAGCATCCGGATTCTCGGGGGGCAAAGTCAAGATACGCAGTATTTT. Protein product: CASIRILGGQSQDTQYF. Drawing the rest from reference TRBV7-9 and TRBJ2-3, the complete variable domain is DTGVSQNPRHKITKRGQNVTFRCDPISEHNRLYWYRQTLGQGPEFLTYFQNEAQLEKSRLLSDRFSAERPKGSFSTLEIQRTEQGDSAMYLCASIRILGGQSQDTQYFGPGTRLTVL.

DNA for the CDR3: TGCGCCAGCAGCCTCCCCAGACGGGGTGAAGCTTTCTTT. It translates to CASSLPRRGEAFF. The chain uses TRBV10-2 and TRBJ1-1; D uncertain. CDR1 is WSHSY and CDR2 is SAAADI in the germline V gene. Trimming stripped 6 bases from V and 7 bases from J, with 15 bases between. The CDR3 has 13 residues.

CDR3 coding DNA: TGTGCCAGCAGTTTATTCCCGGGGGGGCAGGTAGATACGCAGTATTTT. It encodes CASSLFPGGQVDTQYF. The rearrangement uses TRBV27 and TRBJ2-3, with 8 bases that match TRBD2. The CDR3 sequence is 16 residues long. Germline V gene sequence: CDR1 MNHEY, CDR2 SMNVEV (reference sequence). The V and J ends lost 1 base and 5 bases, in that order; junction bases with no gene match: 8.